This T cell receptor beta chain was recovered during a study of T cell repertoires in cytomegalovirus infection. A remark on this clonotype: Its antigen is as yet unknown.

TCRdb redid the calling of the reads with MiXCR, one entry per CDR3 protein. The table includes hundreds of thousands of distinct CDR3 sequences, 25% to 35% detected once. The sample here was cultured PBMCs, taken from culture after CMV antigen stimulation. The origin of this receptor is a human donor in good health (CMV status not recorded). Some clones in this sample may be carry-over from other donors' samples.

This CDR3 is CAISESGDTTQHF. DNA of the CDR3: TGTGCCATCAGTGAGTCGGGAGACACGACCCAGCATTTT. This chain uses TRBV10-3 with TRBJ1-5; D not certain. Germline lookup yields CDR1 ENHRY and CDR2 SYGVKD. The V and J ends lost 0 bases and 11 bases respectively, with 11 bases between them. The CDR3 has 13 residues.